This note documents a single T cell receptor beta chain sequence. This sample stems from a study of blood T cells in healthy people across ages. The use of a sample-barcoded 5' primer and a J-beta primer mix characterized a second PCR of about 7 to 12 cycles. TCRdb re-derived calls from the 5' RACE reads in MiXCR, one entry per CDR3 protein. The sample has roughly 2 million distinct CDR3 sequences, about 50% seen once. This CDR3 spans 16 amino acids. The V end lost 7 bases, the J end lost 5 bases, and 21 bases lay between the germline ends. Germline V gene sequence: CDR1 SNHLY, CDR2 FYNNEI. The total RNA that was extracted per sample amounted to at least 6 micrograms.

This chain links TRBV2 with TRBJ2-1, with D maybe TRBD2 (5 bases). This sequence was found in a woman in her thirties or forties in good health. Sequencing was carried out using blood. CDR3 DNA sequence: TGTGCCAGCACCTCGTCGGTGAGGTTGCGGGACAATGAGCAGTTCTTC. It yields the protein CASTSSVRLRDNEQFF.